This T cell receptor beta chain came from a study of blood T cell repertoires in COVID-19. About the research overall: The samples span acute and convalescent COVID-19 from the United States, Italy and Spain. From T cells, B-cell-depleted T cells, or PBMCs came the material, which was cDNA or gDNA.

Per the original data handling: Cell counts per sample came from amplifying reference gene primers. TCRdb's table, derived via immunoSEQ multiplex PCR, lists solely in-frame clones and lacks some. V and J calls plus clone size are reproduced from that table; the DNA served to infer D and trimming. The table shows 430,000 or so clones, with roughly 88% occurring only once. Self-reported history from a screening survey and questionnaire set each donor's cohort. Trimming left V 5 bases short and J 3 bases short, with 21 bases between. The CDR3 is 17 amino acids. Germline V gene sequence: CDR1 KGHDR, CDR2 SFDVKD.

The receptor comes from a woman younger than 35 who had been exposed to COVID-19. Source material: PBMCs or T cells enriched from blood (not recorded which). The chain links TRBV24-1 to TRBJ1-2, with D perhaps TRBD1 (5 bases). CDR3 DNA: TGTGCCACCAGTGCATCGGCGGGGCAGGGACGGTACTATGGCTACACCTTC. It translates to CATSASAGQGRYYGYTF.